These 10 T cell receptor beta chains came from one sample sequenced in a study of molecular identifiers for immune sequencing clone quantification (dated by TCRdb to between 2018 and 2020). The method behind the library was PCR. The sequencer was a NextSeq 500. TCRdb trimmed public reads at Q25 via fastp, called clones via MiXCR and kept in-frame beta chains. For every CDR3 protein sequence, its rows merge into one entry that carries the most common genes and DNA. Counted in this sample were around 480,000 distinct CDR3 sequences; around 23% of them appeared once. The top ten clones comprise over 0.6% of the sample. The specimen was naive CD8+ T cells from blood, with Jurkat cell RNA spiked in. This sample's cell subset or site label indicates: FACS-sorted CD8+CD4-CCR7+CD45RA+ naive T cells. These receptors all come from a human donor in good health. Some libraries in this study had Jurkat cell RNA spiked in.

Comments on this clonotype: One end of the junction fails to match germline, which may point to a read error. This chain links TRBV6-1 with TRBJ1-1, with D perhaps matching TRBD1 (6 bases). The germline V gene has CDR1 MNHNS and CDR2 SASEGT. There are 16 residues in the CDR3. The CDR3 reads CASTLGGGGRNTEAFF. In DNA, the CDR3 is TGTGCCAGCACCCTAGGGGGGGGGGGGCGCAACACTGAGGCTTTCTTT.

This clonotype was recorded many times. V gene TRBV6-5 combines with J gene TRBJ2-3, with no clear D. V lost 3 bases and J lost 0, with 7 bases in between. Germline CDR1 MNHEY, CDR2 SVGAGI. This CDR3 is 14 amino acids long. CDR3 sequence reads: CASSYDGSTDTQYF. In DNA, the CDR3 is TGTGCCAGCAGTTATGACGGCAGCACAGATACGCAGTATTTT.

This clonotype was recorded a few times. V is TRBV19 and J is TRBJ1-1, with 7 bases fitting TRBD1. The CDR3 has 14 residues. Germline V CDR1 and CDR2: LNHDA, SQIVND (reference sequence). V gave up 5 bases and J gave up 1 base; unmatched junction bases: 4. CDR3 nucleotide sequence: TGTGCCAGTAGTGAGACAGGGTGGAACACTGAAGCTTTCTTT. Amino acids: CASSETGWNTEAFF.

Comment on this clonotype: Relative to the germline gene, one junction end is altered; a read error may explain this. This chain connects TRBV10-2 to TRBJ1-1, with TRBD1 identical over 8 bases. The CDR3 spans 13 residues. Germline V gene sequence: CDR1 WSHSY, CDR2 SAAADI. As DNA, the CDR3 is TGCGCCAACAGTGACAGGGGTTACACAGAAGCTTTCTTT. Residues: CANSDRGYTEAFF.

This clonotype was counted a few times. V is TRBV27 and J is TRBJ1-3, with D unclear. CDR1 is MNHEY and CDR2 is SMNVEV in the germline V gene (reference sequence). With 0 bases removed from V and 1 base from J, the gap between germline ends came to 7 bases. This CDR3 comprises 15 residues. The DNA for the CDR3 is TGTGCCAGCAGTTTATCGGCCGGGTCTGGAAACACCATATATTTT. As protein: CASSLSAGSGNTIYF.

This clonotype was counted ten times or more. The chain combines TRBV28 with TRBJ2-3; 7 positions match TRBD1. This CDR3 has 17 residues. Germline V CDR1 and CDR2: MDHEN, SYDVKM. Trimming removed 1 base from V and 0 bases from J; junction bases left unmatched: 7. CDR3: CASSLSPEGASTDTQYF. CDR3 DNA: TGTGCCAGCAGTTTATCCCCTGAGGGGGCTAGCACAGATACGCAGTATTTT.

This clonotype was recorded at least ten times. The V call is TRBV11-2, the J call TRBJ2-7; 9 nucleotides match TRBD1. The CDR3 sequence is 14 residues long. In germline, CDR1 is SGHAT, CDR2 FQNNGV. Unmatched junction bases numbered 10, after V lost 4 bases and J lost 9 bases. CDR3 in DNA: TGTGCCAGCAGCTCCCAGGGGGACAGGGATGGGCAGTACTTC. Protein: CASSSQGDRDGQYF.

The table lists this clonotype with many counts. This sequence joins TRBV7-9 and TRBJ2-7; TRBD1 matches 7 bases. Germline V lookup: CDR1 SEHNR, CDR2 FQNEAQ (reference sequence). The CDR3 has 11 residues. V lost 7 bases and J lost 5; bases outside the gene matches: 2. CDR3 nucleotide sequence: TGTGCCAGCAAGACAGGGAACGAGCAGTACTTC. This codes for CASKTGNEQYF.

The chain recombines TRBV3-1 with TRBJ2-7, with 13 bases fitting TRBD2. The germline V gene encodes CDR1 LGHDT and CDR2 YNNKEL (reference sequence). V lost 4 bases and J lost 4; bases outside the gene matches: 7. The CDR3 has 16 residues. CDR3 region: CASSPQGLAGLYEQYF. In DNA form, the CDR3 reads TGTGCCAGCAGCCCCCAGGGACTAGCGGGACTTTACGAGCAGTACTTC.

Ten or more counts support this clonotype. The rearrangement joins TRBV7-6 to TRBJ2-5; D is ambiguous. The CDR3 length is 13 residues. Germline V CDR1 and CDR2: SGHVS, FNYEAQ. The ends were cut back, 5 bases at V and 1 base at J, with 8 bases in the middle. The CDR3 loop reads CASSQTIQETQYF. CDR3 nucleotide sequence: TGTGCCAGCAGCCAAACCATCCAAGAGACCCAGTACTTC.